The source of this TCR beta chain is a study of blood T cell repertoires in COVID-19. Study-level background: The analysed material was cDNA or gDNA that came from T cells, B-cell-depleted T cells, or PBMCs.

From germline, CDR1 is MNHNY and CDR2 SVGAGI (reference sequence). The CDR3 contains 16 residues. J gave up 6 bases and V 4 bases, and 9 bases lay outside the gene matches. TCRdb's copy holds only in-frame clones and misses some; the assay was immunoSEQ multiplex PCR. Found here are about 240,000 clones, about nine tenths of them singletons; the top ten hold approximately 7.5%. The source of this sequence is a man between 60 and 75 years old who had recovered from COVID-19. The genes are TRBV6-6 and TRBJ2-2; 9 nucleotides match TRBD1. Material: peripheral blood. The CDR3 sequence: CASSSPGQGPSGELFF. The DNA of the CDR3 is TGTGCCAGCAGTTCGCCGGGACAGGGCCCGTCCGGGGAGCTGTTTTTT.